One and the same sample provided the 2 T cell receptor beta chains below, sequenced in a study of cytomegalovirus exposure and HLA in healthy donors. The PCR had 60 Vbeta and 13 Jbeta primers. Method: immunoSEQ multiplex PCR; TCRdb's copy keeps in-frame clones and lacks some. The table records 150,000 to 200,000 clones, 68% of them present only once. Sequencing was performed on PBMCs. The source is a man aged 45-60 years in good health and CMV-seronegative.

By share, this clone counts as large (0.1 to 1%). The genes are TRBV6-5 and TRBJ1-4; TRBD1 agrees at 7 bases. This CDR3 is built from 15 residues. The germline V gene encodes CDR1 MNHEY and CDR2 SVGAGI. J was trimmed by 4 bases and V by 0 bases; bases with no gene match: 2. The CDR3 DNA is TGTGCCAGCAGTTACTCGGGACAGATTAATGAAAAACTGTTTTTT. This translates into CASSYSGQINEKLFF.

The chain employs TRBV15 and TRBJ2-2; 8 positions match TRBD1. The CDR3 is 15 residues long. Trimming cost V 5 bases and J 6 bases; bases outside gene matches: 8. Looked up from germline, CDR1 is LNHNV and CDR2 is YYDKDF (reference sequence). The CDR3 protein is CATSGTGVIPGELFF. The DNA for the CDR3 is TGTGCCACCAGCGGGACAGGTGTAATTCCCGGGGAGCTGTTTTTT.